This passage covers 20 T cell receptor beta chains from one sample sequenced in a study of T cell responses to AZD1222 COVID-19 vaccine. Only in-frame clones appear in the TCRdb table, and some are missing; sequencing was by immunoSEQ multiplex PCR. The sample has around 130,000 clones; 70% to 90% are singletons. The material was peripheral blood, obtained on day 0 of AZD1222 vaccination. These receptors originate from an adult in good health.

The V gene is TRBV5-1, the J gene TRBJ2-3, with D possibly matching TRBD1 (7 bases). CDR1 SGHRS and CDR2 YFSETQ come from the germline V gene. V lost 0 bases and J 4 bases, leaving 15 bases between the germline ends. This CDR3 has 16 amino acids. CDR3 nucleotide sequence: TGCGCCAGCAGCTTGGCTGGACAGGCTAGCGCAGATACGCAGTATTTT. This translates into CASSLAGQASADTQYF.

The rearrangement joins TRBV28 to TRBJ2-2; D remains unclear. The CDR3 runs 12 residues. Germline CDR1 and CDR2: MDHEN and SYDVKM. V lost 5 bases and J lost 6, with 7 bases in between. CDR3 sequence (DNA): TGTGCCAGCAGTCCTTTAGCCGGGGAGCTGTTTTTT. Translating it yields CASSPLAGELFF. The whole variable domain, filled in from reference TRBV28 and TRBJ2-2, reads DVKVTQSSRYLVKRTGEKVFLECVQDMDHENMFWYRQDPGLGLRLIYFSYDVKMKEKGDIPEGYSVSREKKERFSLILESASTNQTSMYLCASSPLAGELFFGEGSRLTVL.

This chain links TRBV7-8 with TRBJ2-7; 7 positions match TRBD2. CDR3 length equals 15 residues. Germline trimming cut 5 bases from V and 0 bases from J; bases unmatched to any gene: 7. Germline V gene lookup returns CDR1 SGHVS and CDR2 FQNEAQ. CDR3 sequence reads: CASSRGRGSSYEQYF. CDR3 coding DNA: TGTGCCAGCAGCCGAGGCCGCGGGAGCTCCTACGAGCAGTACTTC. Using reference TRBV7-8 and TRBJ2-7 for the parts outside the CDR3, the full variable domain is GAGVSQSPRYKVAKRGQDVALRCDPISGHVSLFWYQQALGQGPEFLTYFQNEAQLDKSGLPSDRFFAERPEGSVSTLKIQRTQQEDSAVYLCASSRGRGSSYEQYFGPGTRLTVT.

This chain uses TRBV10-2 with TRBJ1-2; D is uncertain. Germline lookup yields CDR1 WSHSY and CDR2 SAAADI. The CDR3 contains 12 residues. V lost 3 bases and J 6 bases, leaving 8 bases between the germline ends. CDR3 coding DNA: TGCGCCAGCAGTGAAACATCGCATGGCTACACCTTC. Translation: CASSETSHGYTF.

This clone was detected only a few times. V is TRBV12-3 or TRBV12-4 and J is TRBJ2-7, with D possibly being TRBD2 (6 bases). The CDR3 totals 13 residues. Trimming removed 3 bases from V and 3 bases from J, with 9 bases in between. The DNA of the CDR3 is TGTGCCAGCAGTTTGGGACTCGACTACGAGCAGTACTTC. Its translation is CASSLGLDYEQYF.

The chain couples TRBV5-4 to TRBJ2-1, with a tentative D call TRBD2 (6 bases). This CDR3 contains 17 residues. V was pared by 0 bases and J by 7 bases, with 20 bases between. CDR1 is SGHNT, CDR2 YYREEE, per germline (reference sequence). The CDR3 coding sequence is TGTGCCAGCAGCTTGGAAAGGGGCGGACTATCCCCTAATGAGCAGTTCTTC. Translated: CASSLERGGLSPNEQFF.

This chain joins TRBV19 and TRBJ1-4; TRBD1 is a possible D gene (5 bases). Germline-derived CDR1 and CDR2 are LNHDA and SQIVND (reference sequence). The ends were cut back, 5 bases at V and 0 bases at J, with 13 bases in the middle. The CDR3 spans 16 residues. CDR3 residues: CASSVTAFATNEKLFF. As DNA, the CDR3 is TGTGCCAGTAGTGTGACAGCCTTTGCAACTAATGAAAAACTGTTTTTT.

CDR3 DNA sequence: TGCGCCAGCAGTGGGAACTCTGGAAACACCATATATTTT. Translated: CASSGNSGNTIYF. The chain uses TRBV5-1 and TRBJ1-3, with D unclear. The CDR3 runs to 13 residues. Trimming removed 5 bases from V and 0 bases from J, with 6 bases in between. Germline V gene lookup returns CDR1 SGHRS and CDR2 YFSETQ.

This clone was seen more than once but under ten times. This rearrangement joins TRBV29-1 to TRBJ2-7; the D gene is possibly TRBD1 (7 bases). Trimming took off 3 bases at V and 0 bases at J, with 12 bases between the two ends. The CDR3 is 14 residues long. Per the germline V gene, CDR1 is SQVTM and CDR2 is ANQGSEA. The CDR3 DNA reads TGCAGCGTTGATCGCGGGGACAGCTCCTACGAGCAGTACTTC. This translates into CSVDRGDSSYEQYF.

This chain links TRBV28 with TRBJ2-7; D is unclear. Germline values: CDR1 MDHEN, CDR2 SYDVKM. Trimming cost V 2 bases and J 6 bases, with 14 bases left between them. This CDR3 comprises 14 residues. The CDR3 DNA follows: TGTGCCAGCAGTTTAGTGCAGGTGGTTGGCGAGCAGTACTTC. This encodes CASSLVQVVGEQYF.

The J gene is TRBJ2-1, the V gene TRBV7-3, with 7 nucleotides matching TRBD2. The CDR3 sequence is 13 residues long. The ends lost 1 base at V and 12 bases at J; junction bases unmatched: 6. Germline CDR1 reads SGHTA; CDR2 reads FQGTGA. The CDR3, as DNA: TGTGCCAGCAGCTTAAGTGGACTAGATGGGCAGTTCTTC. Translating gives CASSLSGLDGQFF.

The gene calls are TRBV2 and TRBJ2-3, with D unclear. Germline-derived CDR1 and CDR2 are SNHLY and FYNNEI. Trimming pared 4 bases from V and 5 bases from J, leaving 13 bases between. The CDR3 covers 14 residues. The CDR3 region is CASSGPILLDTQYF. CDR3 sequence (DNA): TGTGCCAGCAGTGGCCCTATACTTCTAGATACGCAGTATTTT.

This clone has a single count. The J gene is TRBJ2-1, the V gene TRBV5-5; the D is unclear. The CDR3 loop spans 15 amino acids. V was clipped by 1 base and J by 2 bases, with 10 bases between them. Germline V gene sequence: CDR1 SGHKS, CDR2 YYEKEE (reference sequence). As DNA, the CDR3 is TGTGCCAGCAGCTTGAAAGAGAGGACCTACAATGAGCAGTTCTTC. It specifies CASSLKERTYNEQFF.

J is TRBJ2-2 and V is TRBV18; perhaps TRBD2 as D (6 bases). Germline CDR1 KGHSH, CDR2 LQKENI. This CDR3 has 16 amino acids. V was pared by 3 bases and J by 6 bases, with 17 bases between. CDR3 in DNA: TGTGCCAGCTCACCGGCCAGGAGGGGATCCCCCGGGGAGCTGTTTTTT. This translates into CASSPARRGSPGELFF.

This clone was seen only once. The rearrangement uses TRBV4-3 and TRBJ2-5, with 7 bases that match TRBD2. Germline values: CDR1 LGHNA, CDR2 YSLEER. With 1 base clipped from V and 5 bases from J, the junction kept 10 bases outside the gene matches. This CDR3 spans 16 amino acids. This CDR3 reads CASSQGASGTEETQYF. CDR3 nucleotides: TGCGCCAGCAGCCAAGGCGCTAGCGGCACTGAGGAGACCCAGTACTTC.

Only one count was recorded for this clone. The chain uses TRBV5-1 and TRBJ2-5; 9 bases map to TRBD1. Looked up from germline, CDR1 is SGHRS and CDR2 is YFSETQ. Trimming at V came to 4 bases and at J to 4 bases, leaving 14 bases not matched to a gene. CDR3 size: 17 residues. The CDR3 loop is CASSLTGGAGVGETQYF. In DNA, the CDR3 is TGCGCCAGCAGCCTCACAGGGGGCGCCGGCGTGGGAGAGACCCAGTACTTC.

V is TRBV6-6 and J is TRBJ1-5; 8 bases match TRBD1. The trim removed 6 bases at V and 1 base at J, leaving 5 bases unmatched. CDR3 size: 15 residues. CDR1 and CDR2 (germline): MNHNY, SVGAGI (reference sequence). CDR3 sequence: CASSSWDRSNQPQHF. CDR3 in DNA: TGTGCCAGCAGCTCCTGGGACAGGAGCAATCAGCCCCAGCATTTT.

A single count supports this clone. The chain has TRBV5-1 and TRBJ2-7, with 10 bases fitting TRBD1. V was clipped by 4 bases and J by 5 bases; unmatched bases: 12. From germline, CDR1 is SGHRS and CDR2 YFSETQ. The CDR3 extends over 16 amino acids. The CDR3 DNA sequence: TGCGCCAGCAGCCTTCTAAATCCGGGACAGGGGAACGAGCAGTACTTC. Amino acid sequence: CASSLLNPGQGNEQYF.

V usage is TRBV29-1 and J usage is TRBJ2-1, with 10 bases aligning to TRBD2. Trimming cost V 8 bases and J 7 bases; bases outside gene matches: 11. The germline V gene has CDR1 SQVTM and CDR2 ANQGSEA. The CDR3 runs to 14 residues. CDR3 sequence: CSPSVAGGGNEQFF. DNA for the CDR3: TGCAGCCCTAGTGTAGCGGGAGGTGGTAATGAGCAGTTCTTC.

The rearrangement links TRBV4-2 to TRBJ2-7; TRBD2 might be the D (6 bases). Looked up from germline, CDR1 is LGHNA and CDR2 is YNFKEQ. The CDR3 spans 15 residues. Trimming removed 1 base from V and 3 bases from J, with 13 bases in between. CDR3 sequence: CASSQVKSGYYEQYF. DNA for the CDR3: TGTGCCAGCAGCCAAGTAAAGAGCGGGTACTACGAGCAGTACTTC.